The T cell receptor (beta chain) described here comes from a study of blood T cell repertoires in COVID-19. Using immunoSEQ multiplex PCR, the repertoire was profiled, and TCRdb retains in-frame clones only, with some absent. The sample carries roughly 380,000 clones, around 85% recorded once. V was pared by 4 bases and J by 7 bases, with 19 bases between. From germline, CDR1 is SGHAT and CDR2 FQNNGV. CDR3 size: 15 residues. The sequencing input was peripheral blood. The TCR was taken from a woman aged 18-29 years with acute or convalescent COVID-19. The V and J genes are TRBV11-2 and TRBJ2-5; tentatively, D is TRBD1 (6 bases). The CDR3 here is CASSSTGELRVTQYF. The CDR3 region has the DNA TGTGCCAGCAGCTCGACAGGCGAACTGAGGGTGACCCAGTACTTC.